The 31 T cell receptor beta chains below all came from one sample that was sequenced in a study of blood T cells in healthy people across ages. Sample-barcoded 5' priming and a J-beta primer mix drove a second PCR of 7 to 11 cycles. From the 5' RACE reads, TCRdb called clonotypes with MiXCR, one entry per CDR3 protein. The table records 1.5 million to 1.8 million distinct CDR3 sequences, roughly 43% of them present only once. Sequencing input: blood. These receptors were collected from a young woman in good health.

To note about this clonotype: The junction departs from germline at one end; a sequencing error may be responsible. The chain recombines TRBV2 with TRBJ2-3, with TRBD2 identical over 7 bases. Per the germline V gene, CDR1 is SNHLY and CDR2 is FYNNEI. The CDR3 consists of 16 residues. CDR3 in amino acids: CASSEFGGGTTYTQYF. In DNA, the CDR3 is TGTGCCAGCAGTGAATTTGGCGGGGGTACCACATATACGCAGTATTTT.

The chain has TRBV3-1 and TRBJ2-7; TRBD2 is a possible D gene (7 bases). Between the trimmed V and J ends, which lost 4 bases and 6 bases, there was a span of 16 bases. Germline CDR1 LGHDT, CDR2 YNNKEL (reference sequence). The CDR3 loop spans 14 amino acids. The CDR3 DNA follows: TGTGCCAGCAGCCTTACCTCCGGGGGGCGCGAGCAGTACTTC. Translation: CASSLTSGGREQYF.

This clonotype was counted between two and nine times. V usage is TRBV7-2 and J usage is TRBJ2-3; 11 bases map to TRBD2. Germline CDR1 is SGHTA and CDR2 is FQGNSA. V lost 0 bases to trimming and J lost 0 bases; unmatched junction nucleotides: 5. CDR3 length: 18 amino acids. CDR3 in amino acids: CASSLARLAGSSTDTQYF. CDR3 bases: TGTGCCAGCAGCTTAGCCAGACTAGCGGGGTCTAGCACAGATACGCAGTATTTT.

A few counts support this clonotype. The V call is TRBV20-1, the J call TRBJ1-2, with D tentatively TRBD1 (5 bases). The CDR3 totals 14 residues. Germline-derived CDR1 and CDR2 are DFQATT and SNEGSKA (reference sequence). V shed 5 bases and J shed 4 bases, with 17 bases lying between them. In DNA form, the CDR3 reads TGCAGTGCTTCTCCGACAGTTCTTCGCTATGGCTACACCTTC. It yields the protein CSASPTVLRYGYTF.

The rearrangement links TRBV12-3 or TRBV12-4 to TRBJ1-5, with unresolved D. Trimming pared 6 bases from V and 4 bases from J, leaving 13 bases between. The CDR3 runs 14 residues. The CDR3 DNA reads TGTGCCAGCAGCTCCCCACAGTTAAATCAGCCCCAGCATTTT. Amino acids: CASSSPQLNQPQHF.

This clonotype was detected a few times. This chain connects TRBV28 to TRBJ1-1; no firm D call. V was cut by 7 bases and J by 4 bases, with 16 bases left in between. The CDR3 extends over 14 amino acids. The V gene's germline CDR1 is MDHEN and CDR2 SYDVKM. The CDR3 DNA follows: TGTGCCAGCAATATCAGACAAGTCCTCACTGAAGCTTTCTTT. It encodes CASNIRQVLTEAFF.

There are a few counts of this clonotype. The chain links TRBV2 to TRBJ2-1, with D hard to call. The J call may be mistaken, given a closer DNA end match to TRBJ2-7. Germline-derived CDR1 and CDR2 are SNHLY and FYNNEI. The CDR3 spans 15 residues. In nucleotides, the CDR3 is TGTGCCAGCAGTGCCCAGTGGAGCTCCTACAATGAGCAGTACTTC. This encodes CASSAQWSSYNEQYF.

This chain connects TRBV29-1 to TRBJ2-7; D gene ambiguous. CDR3 length: 14 residues. The germline V and J ends were trimmed by 1 base and 3 bases, with 13 bases remaining between them. From germline, CDR1 is SQVTM and CDR2 ANQGSEA. CDR3 bases: TGCAGCGTTGAAGGTCGGACGGGCCACTACGAGCAGTACTTC. Residues: CSVEGRTGHYEQYF.

The chain carries TRBV4-3 and TRBJ2-3, with TRBD2 identical over 16 bases. The CDR3 totals 14 residues. After removal of 3 bases from V and 10 bases from J, the junction contained 1 base not matched to a gene. Germline CDR1 is LGHNA and CDR2 is YSLEER. The CDR3 spells CASSQGLAGGSQYF. As DNA, the CDR3 is TGCGCCAGCAGCCAGGGACTAGCGGGAGGGTCGCAGTATTTT.

This rearrangement joins TRBV7-2 to TRBJ1-5; 8 bases map to TRBD1. Looked up from germline, CDR1 is SGHTA and CDR2 is FQGNSA. Trimming cost V 1 base and J 4 bases; bases outside gene matches: 9. The CDR3 loop spans 17 amino acids. CDR3 bases: TGTGCCAGCAGCTTAGAGGGGCAGGGGGCAAGGAATCAGCCCCAGCATTTT. Translating it yields CASSLEGQGARNQPQHF. Together with reference TRBV7-2 and TRBJ1-5, the CDR3 gives the full variable domain: GAGVSQSPSNKVTEKGKDVELRCDPISGHTALYWYRQSLGQGLEFLIYFQGNSAPDKSGLPSDRFSAERTGGSVSTLTIQRTQQEDSAVYLCASSLEGQGARNQPQHFGDGTRLSIL.

The chain employs TRBV7-2 and TRBJ1-1; tentatively, D is TRBD1 (5 bases). Germline CDR1 reads SGHTA; CDR2 reads FQGNSA. V dropped 2 bases and J dropped 5 bases, with 15 bases sitting between them. The CDR3 is 15 residues long. CDR3 amino acids: CASSLNRPGVTEAFF. CDR3 in DNA: TGTGCCAGCAGCTTAAATCGTCCGGGGGTAACTGAAGCTTTCTTT.

This clonotype appeared a few times. The CDR3, as DNA: TGTGCCAGCAGTAAATGGGACGGGAGCTACGAGCAGTACTTC. Its protein is CASSKWDGSYEQYF. The chain links TRBV6-2 or TRBV6-3 to TRBJ2-7, with a possible D match to TRBD2 (6 bases). Per the germline V gene, CDR1 is MNHEY and CDR2 is SVGEGT. This CDR3 has 14 residues. Trimming removed 5 bases from V and 3 bases from J, with 14 bases in between.

This clonotype has a count of ten or more. This chain links TRBV29-1 with TRBJ2-7; TRBD2 might be the D (6 bases). The ends were cut back, 7 bases at V and 6 bases at J, with 16 bases in the middle. This CDR3 region has 12 residues. Germline CDR1 SQVTM, CDR2 ANQGSEA. Written as DNA, the CDR3 is TGCAGCGCCTACATGCCTAGCGCCGAGCAGTACTTC. Protein sequence: CSAYMPSAEQYF.

The rearrangement joins TRBV6-2 or TRBV6-3 to TRBJ2-1; TRBD1 aligns across 9 bases. With 8 bases clipped from V and 3 bases from J, the junction kept 8 bases outside the gene matches. CDR3 size: 15 residues. Germline V gene lookup returns CDR1 MNHEY and CDR2 SVGEGT. The CDR3 DNA reads as TGTGCCAGCGCGAAGACAGGGGGATACTACAATGAGCAGTTCTTC. Translation gives CASAKTGGYYNEQFF.

The chain recombines TRBV27 with TRBJ2-7; 9 positions agree with TRBD2. Germline CDR1 reads MNHEY; CDR2 reads SMNVEV (reference sequence). The V gene end was trimmed by 6 bases and the J gene end by 3 bases; junction bases not matched to a gene: 15. The CDR3 covers 17 residues. In DNA, the CDR3 is TGTGCCAGCAGCTTGTACGGGGCGGGAGGGCCTGTCTACGAGCAGTACTTC. Protein sequence: CASSLYGAGGPVYEQYF.

The chain combines TRBV6-4 with TRBJ2-3; D might be TRBD2 (6 bases). The CDR3 covers 14 residues. The germline V and J ends were trimmed by 5 bases and 5 bases, with 14 bases remaining between them. CDR1 and CDR2 from the germline V gene are MRHNA and SNTAGT. The CDR3 loop reads CASSRTGEIDTQYF. As DNA, the CDR3 is TGTGCCAGCAGTCGGACGGGGGAGATAGATACGCAGTATTTT.

This clonotype was observed a few times. The chain is built from TRBV27 and TRBJ2-7, with TRBD2 matching over 9 bases. Germline CDR1 reads MNHEY; CDR2 reads SMNVEV (reference sequence). The J segment lost 7 bases and the V segment lost 2 bases, leaving 9 bases of the junction unmatched. There are 15 residues in the CDR3. CDR3 coding DNA: TGTGCCAGCAGTTTAGTCCTAGCGGGACCCGGGGAGCAGTACTTC. This gives the protein CASSLVLAGPGEQYF.

This chain links TRBV12-3 or TRBV12-4 with TRBJ1-1; D uncertain. There are 13 residues in the CDR3. Trimming removed 6 bases from V and 4 bases from J, with 12 bases in between. For the CDR3, the DNA is TGTGCCAGCAGGTTGGAGGTAGTCACTGAAGCTTTCTTT. Translation gives CASRLEVVTEAFF.

About this clonotype itself: A much larger clone lies one base from this, so it may be a read error. This chain joins TRBV6-5 and TRBJ2-3; D not resolved. The V and J ends lost 5 bases and 6 bases respectively, with 12 bases between them. The CDR3 spans 13 residues. Per germline, CDR1 MNHEY and CDR2 SVGAGI. In DNA, the CDR3 is TGTGCCAGCAGTGTCTCATTTGGGGATACGCAGTATTTT. Translating it yields CASSVSFGDTQYF.

This clonotype was counted a few times. The chain carries TRBV2 and TRBJ1-1; 8 bases line up with TRBD1. V shed 6 bases and J 11 bases; nucleotides not matched to a gene: 8. Germline V gives CDR1 SNHLY, CDR2 FYNNEI. The CDR3 contains 12 residues. CDR3: CASRNRGFRAFF. DNA for the CDR3: TGTGCCAGCAGGAACAGGGGGTTTCGTGCTTTCTTT.

This clonotype was found a few times. This chain's CDR3 is CASSGAAGRGYEQYF. The CDR3 DNA reads TGTGCCAGCAGCGGGGCAGCGGGAAGAGGCTACGAGCAGTACTTC. The chain is built from TRBV3-1 and TRBJ2-7, with 7 bases that match TRBD2. Germline V gives CDR1 LGHDT, CDR2 YNNKEL (reference sequence). The CDR3 covers 15 residues. J was trimmed by 3 bases and V by 5 bases; bases with no gene match: 10.

The chain uses TRBV7-3 and TRBJ2-1, with 9 bases identical to TRBD2. Trimming took 1 base from V and 2 from J; bases not matched to a gene: 6. Germline loops: CDR1 SGHTA, CDR2 FQGTGA. This CDR3 has 17 amino acids. CDR3 nucleotide sequence: TGTGCCAGCAGCTTAAAGCGGGGGGACTCCCCCTACAATGAGCAGTTCTTC. This translates into CASSLKRGDSPYNEQFF.

The table lists this clonotype with a few counts. The chain has TRBV4-1 and TRBJ2-7, with TRBD1 matching 10 bases. Germline trimming cut 0 bases from V and 0 bases from J; bases unmatched to any gene: 5. The CDR3 runs to 17 residues. Germline V lookup: CDR1 MGHRA, CDR2 YSYEKL. The CDR3 coding sequence is TGCGCCAGCAGCCAAGACCCGGGGACAGGGGCCTCCTACGAGCAGTACTTC. This sequence encodes CASSQDPGTGASYEQYF.

The chain carries TRBV5-1 and TRBJ1-1, with TRBD1 matching 9 bases. CDR3 length: 13 amino acids. Germline trimming cut 4 bases from V and 6 bases from J; bases unmatched to any gene: 4. Germline V gene lookup returns CDR1 SGHRS and CDR2 YFSETQ. The CDR3 is CASSPGQGPEAFF. The CDR3 DNA follows: TGCGCCAGCAGCCCGGGACAGGGACCTGAAGCTTTCTTT.

This clonotype has a single count. V and J are TRBV7-2 and TRBJ2-1; D possibly matches TRBD1 or TRBD2 (6 bases each). This CDR3 comprises 15 residues. V lost 6 bases and J 10 bases, leaving 22 bases between the germline ends. Germline CDR1 and CDR2: SGHTA and FQGNSA. The CDR3 DNA sequence: TGTGCCAGCAGTATAGGGGGGTTGCCGGGGACCGAGCAGTTCTTC. It translates to CASSIGGLPGTEQFF.

This clonotype was found a few times. The rearrangement uses TRBV9 and TRBJ2-5; D unclear. Trimming stripped 0 bases from V and 1 base from J, with 7 bases between. CDR1 and CDR2 from the germline V gene are SGDLS and YYNGEE. This CDR3 has 14 amino acids. As DNA, the CDR3 is TGTGCCAGCAGCGTAGCGGTGGGCCAAGAGACCCAGTACTTC. Protein sequence: CASSVAVGQETQYF.

This chain uses TRBV27 with TRBJ1-2; TRBD1 matches at 8 bases. CDR1 is MNHEY, CDR2 SMNVEV, per germline (reference sequence). The V gene end was trimmed by 5 bases and the J gene end by 4 bases; junction bases not matched to a gene: 9. The CDR3 runs to 15 residues. The CDR3 DNA is TGTGCCAGCAGTATTTTTGGACAGGGAGGCTATGGCTACACCTTC. This codes for CASSIFGQGGYGYTF.

J is TRBJ2-4 and V is TRBV4-2, with 10 bases aligning to TRBD1. The CDR3 extends over 17 amino acids. Germline trimming cut 0 bases from V and 8 bases from J; bases unmatched to any gene: 10. Germline CDR1 LGHNA, CDR2 YNFKEQ. CDR3 residues: CASSQETGTGVLYIQYF. The CDR3 region has the DNA TGTGCCAGCAGCCAAGAAACCGGGACAGGGGTATTGTACATTCAGTACTTC.

This chain links TRBV3-1 with TRBJ2-2, with 7 bases that match TRBD1. The germline V gene encodes CDR1 LGHDT and CDR2 YNNKEL (reference sequence). V shed 3 bases, J shed 3 bases, and the junction held 7 bases outside the gene matches. This CDR3 has 16 residues. CDR3 region: CASSHRGDRHTGELFF. CDR3 coding DNA: TGTGCCAGCAGCCACAGAGGGGACAGACACACCGGGGAGCTGTTTTTT.

The J gene is TRBJ2-5, the V gene TRBV20-1, with no clear D. V was clipped by 7 bases and J by 11 bases, with 23 bases between them. The CDR3 is 13 amino acids. The germline V gene has CDR1 DFQATT and CDR2 SNEGSKA (reference sequence). As DNA, the CDR3 is TGCAGTGGGGCGCGCCACCCCTACAATGAGCAGTACTTC. As protein: CSGARHPYNEQYF.

This clonotype came up many times. The gene calls are TRBV15 and TRBJ2-3; D is undetermined. Trimming took 1 base from V and 2 from J, leaving 4 bases between them. The CDR3 has 13 amino acids. Germline V gene data show CDR1 as LNHNV and CDR2 as YYDKDF (reference sequence). The CDR3 is CATSRALTDTQYF. DNA of the CDR3: TGTGCCACCAGCAGAGCCCTCACAGATACGCAGTATTTT.